Included here is one T cell receptor beta chain sequence, with context. Its antigen is not identified. The method was immunoSEQ multiplex PCR; TCRdb's version includes in-frame clones alone and lacks a portion of them. In the table there are roughly 140,000 clones, 90% of which are singletons. This specimen comes from a study of T cell responses to AZD1222 COVID-19 vaccine. Germline V gene data show CDR1 as LNHNV and CDR2 as YYDKDF (reference sequence). V dropped 3 bases and J dropped 6 bases, with 17 bases sitting between them. This CDR3 contains 15 residues. Overall study findings and caveats: Clonal diversity may have been underestimated, and the donors were mostly white British, with more females than males. There were vaccine-associated CD4 TCRs across spike, dominant at 160-218 and 743-854. An increase in Spike-specific TCR breadth and depth was observed after two AZD1222 doses.

This TCR was recovered from an adult who received the AZD1222 COVID-19 vaccine. J is TRBJ1-2 and V is TRBV15, with D possibly matching TRBD1 (6 bases). This specimen was peripheral blood, taken 28 days after the second AZD1222 dose. CDR3 in amino acids: CATSSWGEGDNGYTF. The CDR3, as DNA: TGTGCCACCAGCAGCTGGGGTGAGGGGGATAATGGCTACACCTTC.